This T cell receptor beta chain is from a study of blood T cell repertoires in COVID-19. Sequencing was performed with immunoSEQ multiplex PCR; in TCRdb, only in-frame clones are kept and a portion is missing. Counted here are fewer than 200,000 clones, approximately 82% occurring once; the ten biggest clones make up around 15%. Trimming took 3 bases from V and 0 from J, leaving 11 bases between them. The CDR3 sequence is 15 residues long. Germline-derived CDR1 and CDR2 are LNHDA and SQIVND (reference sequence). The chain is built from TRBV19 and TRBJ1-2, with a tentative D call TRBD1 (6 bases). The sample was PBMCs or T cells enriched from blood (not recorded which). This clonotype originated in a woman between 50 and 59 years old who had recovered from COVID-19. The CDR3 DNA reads TGTGCCAGTAGTATCCGGGACAAAGCTAACTATGGCTACACCTTC. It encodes CASSIRDKANYGYTF.